This T cell receptor beta chain was profiled in a study of early T cells in non-severe SARS-CoV-2 infection. This clonotype showed up many times. MiXCR was run by TCRdb on the 5' RACE reads, yielding one entry per CDR3 protein. The table records tens of thousands of distinct CDR3 sequences, about an eighth of them present only once. With 4 bases removed from V and 0 bases from J, the gap between germline ends came to 14 bases. Germline assignment: CDR1 SGHRS and CDR2 YFSETQ. This CDR3 is 15 amino acids long. The clonotype comes from an adult who was a healthcare worker with PCR-confirmed SARS-CoV-2 infection or an uninfected control (not recorded which). This chain uses TRBV5-1 with TRBJ2-7; no clear D. The starting material was whole blood, obtained at baseline. CDR3 bases: TGCGCCAGCAGCCCCGCCCGGGCCGCCTCCTACGAGCAGTACTTC. It specifies CASSPARAASYEQYF.